This T cell receptor (beta chain) was obtained from a study of blood T cell repertoires in COVID-19. The wider study: The samples span acute and convalescent COVID-19 from the United States, Italy and Spain.

Authors' data handling: From reference gene primer amplification, estimates of nucleated cell counts were derived. This table comes from immunoSEQ multiplex PCR, and its TCRdb copy is limited to in-frame clones, with some not included. V, J and clone size were drawn from that table, and D and trimming were deduced from the DNA. The sample has some 150,000 clones, 70% to 90% seen once; the top ten hold about 3.1%. With 4 bases clipped from V and 1 base from J, the junction kept 14 bases outside the gene matches. CDR1 is MDHEN and CDR2 is SYDVKM in the germline V gene. The CDR3 has 19 residues. This clone was counted ten times or more.

This rearrangement joins TRBV28 to TRBJ2-7, with 12 bases aligning to TRBD2. Sequencing was carried out using peripheral blood. The source is a woman aged 40 to 55 with active or convalescent COVID-19. The CDR3: CASSSSSGRARRWSYEQYF. DNA for the CDR3: TGTGCCAGCAGTTCTTCTAGCGGGAGGGCCCGGAGGTGGTCCTACGAGCAGTACTTC. The full variable domain, completed using reference TRBV28 and TRBJ2-7, is DVKVTQSSRYLVKRTGEKVFLECVQDMDHENMFWYRQDPGLGLRLIYFSYDVKMKEKGDIPEGYSVSREKKERFSLILESASTNQTSMYLCASSSSSGRARRWSYEQYFGPGTRLTVT.